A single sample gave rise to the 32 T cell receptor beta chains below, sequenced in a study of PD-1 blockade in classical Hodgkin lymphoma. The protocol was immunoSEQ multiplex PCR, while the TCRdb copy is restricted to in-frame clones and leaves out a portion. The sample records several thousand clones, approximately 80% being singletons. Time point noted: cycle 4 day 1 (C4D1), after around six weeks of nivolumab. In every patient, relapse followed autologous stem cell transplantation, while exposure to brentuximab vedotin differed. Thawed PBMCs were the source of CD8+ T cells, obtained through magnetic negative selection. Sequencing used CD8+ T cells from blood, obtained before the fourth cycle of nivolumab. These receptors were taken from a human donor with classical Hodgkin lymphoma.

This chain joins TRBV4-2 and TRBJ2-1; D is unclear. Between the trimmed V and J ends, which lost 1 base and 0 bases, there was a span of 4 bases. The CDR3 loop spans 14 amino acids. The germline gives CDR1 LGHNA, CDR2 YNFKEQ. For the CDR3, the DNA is TGTGCCAGCAGCCAAGCCCGCTCCTACAATGAGCAGTTCTTC. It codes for CASSQARSYNEQFF.

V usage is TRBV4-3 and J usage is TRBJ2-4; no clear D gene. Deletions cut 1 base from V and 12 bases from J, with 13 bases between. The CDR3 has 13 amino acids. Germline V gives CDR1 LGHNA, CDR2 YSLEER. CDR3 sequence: CASSQVRGFDQYF. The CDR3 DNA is TGCGCCAGCAGCCAAGTCCGAGGTTTTGATCAGTACTTC.

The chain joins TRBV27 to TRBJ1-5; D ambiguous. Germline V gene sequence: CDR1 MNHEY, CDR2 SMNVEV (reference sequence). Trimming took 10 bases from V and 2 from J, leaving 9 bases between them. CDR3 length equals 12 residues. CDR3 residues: CATRRGNQPQHF. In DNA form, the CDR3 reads TGTGCCACCCGCCGGGGCAATCAGCCCCAGCATTTT.

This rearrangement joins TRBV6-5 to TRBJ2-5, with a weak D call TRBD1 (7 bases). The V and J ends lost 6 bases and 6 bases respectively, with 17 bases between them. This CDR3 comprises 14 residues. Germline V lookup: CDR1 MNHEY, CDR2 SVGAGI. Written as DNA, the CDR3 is TGTGCCAGCAGCCCCCAGGGGGGCGGGAAGACCCAGTACTTC. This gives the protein CASSPQGGGKTQYF.

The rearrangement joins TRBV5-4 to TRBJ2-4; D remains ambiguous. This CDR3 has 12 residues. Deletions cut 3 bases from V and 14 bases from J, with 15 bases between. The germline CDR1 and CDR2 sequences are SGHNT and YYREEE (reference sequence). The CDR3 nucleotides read TGTGCCAGCAGCTACAATTGGGCTGACAAGTACTTC. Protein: CASSYNWADKYF.

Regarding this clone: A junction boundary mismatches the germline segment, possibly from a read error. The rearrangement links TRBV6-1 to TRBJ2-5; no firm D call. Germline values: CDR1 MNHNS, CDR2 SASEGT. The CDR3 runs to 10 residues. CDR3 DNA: TGTGCCAGCAGTGAAAGCGTATGGCACTTC. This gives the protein CASSESVWHF.

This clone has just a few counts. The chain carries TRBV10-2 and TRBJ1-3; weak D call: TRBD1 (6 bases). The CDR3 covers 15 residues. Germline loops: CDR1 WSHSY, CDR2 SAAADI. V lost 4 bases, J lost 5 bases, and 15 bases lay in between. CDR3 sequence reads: CASSVGRGHRNTIYF. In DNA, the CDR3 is TGCGCCAGCAGTGTGGGTAGGGGACACCGAAACACCATATATTTT.

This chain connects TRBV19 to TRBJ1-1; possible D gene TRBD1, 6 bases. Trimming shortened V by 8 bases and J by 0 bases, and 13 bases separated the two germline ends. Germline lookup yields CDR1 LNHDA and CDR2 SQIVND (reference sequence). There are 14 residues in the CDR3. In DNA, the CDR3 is TGTGCCAGTCACAGGGACCCAATGAACACTGAAGCTTTCTTT. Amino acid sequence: CASHRDPMNTEAFF. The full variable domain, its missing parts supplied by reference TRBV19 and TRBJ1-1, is DGGITQSPKYLFRKEGQNVTLSCEQNLNHDAMYWYRQDPGQGLRLIYYSQIVNDFQKGDIAEGYSVSREKKESFPLTVTSAQKNPTAFYLCASHRDPMNTEAFFGQGTRLTVV.

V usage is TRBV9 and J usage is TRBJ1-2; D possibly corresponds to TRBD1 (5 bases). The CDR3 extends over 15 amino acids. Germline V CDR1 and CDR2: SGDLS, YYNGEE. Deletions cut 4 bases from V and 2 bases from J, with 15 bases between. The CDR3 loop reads CASSPRGAGNYGYTF. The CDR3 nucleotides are TGTGCCAGCAGCCCCCGGGGCGCCGGGAACTATGGCTACACCTTC.

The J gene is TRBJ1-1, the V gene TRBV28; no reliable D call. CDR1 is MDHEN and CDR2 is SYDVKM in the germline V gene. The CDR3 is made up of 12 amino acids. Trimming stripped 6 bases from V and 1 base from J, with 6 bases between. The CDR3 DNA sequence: TGTGCCAGCAGCTGGCAGAACACTGAAGCTTTCTTT. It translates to CASSWQNTEAFF.

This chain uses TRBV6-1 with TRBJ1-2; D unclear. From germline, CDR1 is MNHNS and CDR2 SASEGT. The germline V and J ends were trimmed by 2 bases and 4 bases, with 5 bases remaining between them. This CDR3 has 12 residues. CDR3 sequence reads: CASSEFLYGYTF. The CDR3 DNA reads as TGTGCCAGCAGTGAATTTCTCTATGGCTACACCTTC.

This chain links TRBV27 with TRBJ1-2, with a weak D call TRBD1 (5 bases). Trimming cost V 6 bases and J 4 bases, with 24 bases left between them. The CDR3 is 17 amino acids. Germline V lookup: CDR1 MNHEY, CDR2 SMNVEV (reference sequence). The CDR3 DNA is TGTGCCAGCAGGGCACGCCTCGCGGGGGATCGAACCTATGGCTACACCTTC. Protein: CASRARLAGDRTYGYTF.

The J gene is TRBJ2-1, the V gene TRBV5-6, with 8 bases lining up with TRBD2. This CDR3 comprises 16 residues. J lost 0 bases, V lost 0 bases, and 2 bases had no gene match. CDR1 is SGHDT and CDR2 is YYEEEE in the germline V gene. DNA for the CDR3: TGTGCCAGCAGCTTGGCGGGAGGGCCCTCCTACAATGAGCAGTTCTTC. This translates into CASSLAGGPSYNEQFF.

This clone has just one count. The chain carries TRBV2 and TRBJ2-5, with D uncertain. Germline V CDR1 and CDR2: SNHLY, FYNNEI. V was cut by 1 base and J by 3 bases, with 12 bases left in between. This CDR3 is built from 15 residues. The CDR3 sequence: CASSEGRAGEETQYF. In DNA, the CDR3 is TGTGCCAGCAGTGAAGGCCGGGCAGGAGAAGAGACCCAGTACTTC.

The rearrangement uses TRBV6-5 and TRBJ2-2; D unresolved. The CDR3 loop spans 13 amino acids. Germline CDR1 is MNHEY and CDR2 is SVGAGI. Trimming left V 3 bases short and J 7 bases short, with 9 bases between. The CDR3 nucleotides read TGTGCCAGCAGTTATCGGGTTCACGGGGAGCTGTTTTTT. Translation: CASSYRVHGELFF.

CDR3 sequence (DNA): TGTGCCAGCAGCTTAGAACTAGCTGATGAGCAGTTCTTC. Residues: CASSLELADEQFF. The chain uses TRBV11-2 and TRBJ2-1, with D maybe TRBD2 (6 bases). Trimming left V 0 bases short and J 8 bases short, with 8 bases between. The CDR3 is 13 amino acids. Germline CDR1 and CDR2: SGHAT and FQNNGV.

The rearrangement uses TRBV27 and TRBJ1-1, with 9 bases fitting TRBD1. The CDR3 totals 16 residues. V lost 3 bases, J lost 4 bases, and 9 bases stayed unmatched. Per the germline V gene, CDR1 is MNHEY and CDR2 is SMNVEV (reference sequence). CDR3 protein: CASSFMGMTGGTEAFF. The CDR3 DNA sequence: TGTGCCAGCAGTTTCATGGGGATGACAGGGGGCACTGAAGCTTTCTTT.

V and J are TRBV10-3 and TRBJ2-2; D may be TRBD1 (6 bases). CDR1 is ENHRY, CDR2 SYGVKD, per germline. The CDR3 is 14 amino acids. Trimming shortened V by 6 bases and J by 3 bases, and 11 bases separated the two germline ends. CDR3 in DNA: TGTGCCATCAGGATCCACAGGGACACCGGGGAGCTGTTTTTT. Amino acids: CAIRIHRDTGELFF.

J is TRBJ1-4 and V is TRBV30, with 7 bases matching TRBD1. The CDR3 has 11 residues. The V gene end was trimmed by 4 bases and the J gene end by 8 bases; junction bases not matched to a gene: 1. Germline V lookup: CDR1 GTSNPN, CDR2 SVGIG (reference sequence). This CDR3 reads CAWTGGEKLFF. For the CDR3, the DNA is TGTGCCTGGACAGGGGGAGAAAAACTGTTTTTT.

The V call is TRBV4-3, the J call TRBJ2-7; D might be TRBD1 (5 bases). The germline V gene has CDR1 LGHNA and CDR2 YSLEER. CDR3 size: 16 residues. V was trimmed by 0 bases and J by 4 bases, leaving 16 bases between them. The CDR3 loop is CASSQDGIGSGYEQYF. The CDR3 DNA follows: TGCGCCAGCAGCCAAGATGGGATTGGGTCAGGGTACGAGCAGTACTTC.

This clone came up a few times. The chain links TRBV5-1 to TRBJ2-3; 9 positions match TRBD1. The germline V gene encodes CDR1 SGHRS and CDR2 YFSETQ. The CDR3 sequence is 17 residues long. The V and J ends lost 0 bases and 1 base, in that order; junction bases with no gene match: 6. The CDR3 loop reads CASSLAGQGTGTDTQYF. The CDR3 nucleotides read TGCGCCAGCAGCTTGGCGGGACAGGGTACTGGCACAGATACGCAGTATTTT.

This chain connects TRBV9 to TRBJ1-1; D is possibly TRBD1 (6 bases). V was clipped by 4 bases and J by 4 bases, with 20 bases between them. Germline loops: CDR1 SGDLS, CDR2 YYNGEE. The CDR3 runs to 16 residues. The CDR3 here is CASSHARDTLSTEAFF. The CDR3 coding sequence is TGTGCCAGCAGCCATGCCCGGGACACCCTGAGCACTGAAGCTTTCTTT. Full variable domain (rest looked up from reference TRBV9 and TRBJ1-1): DSGVTQTPKHLITATGQRVTLRCSPRSGDLSVYWYQQSLDQGLQFLIQYYNGEERAKGNILERFSAQQFPDLHSELNLSSLELGDSALYFCASSHARDTLSTEAFFGQGTRLTVV.

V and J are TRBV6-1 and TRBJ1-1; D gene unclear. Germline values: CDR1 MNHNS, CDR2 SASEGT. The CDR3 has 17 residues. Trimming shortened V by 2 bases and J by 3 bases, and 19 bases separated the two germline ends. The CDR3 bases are TGTGCCAGCAGTGAACGCACATATTCATGGGTGGACACTGAAGCTTTCTTT. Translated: CASSERTYSWVDTEAFF.

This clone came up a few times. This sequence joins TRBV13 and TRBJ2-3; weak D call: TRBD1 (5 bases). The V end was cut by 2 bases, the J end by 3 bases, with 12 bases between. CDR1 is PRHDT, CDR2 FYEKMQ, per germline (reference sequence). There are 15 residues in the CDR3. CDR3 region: CASSLFSGWTDTQYF. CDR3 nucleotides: TGTGCCAGCAGCTTATTCTCAGGGTGGACAGATACGCAGTATTTT.

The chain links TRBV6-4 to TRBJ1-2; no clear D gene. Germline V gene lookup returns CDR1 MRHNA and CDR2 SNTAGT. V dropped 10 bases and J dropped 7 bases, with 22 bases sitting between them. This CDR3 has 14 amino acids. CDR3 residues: CATHPPRGTGGYTF. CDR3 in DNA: TGTGCCACCCACCCGCCCCGGGGTACGGGTGGCTACACCTTC.

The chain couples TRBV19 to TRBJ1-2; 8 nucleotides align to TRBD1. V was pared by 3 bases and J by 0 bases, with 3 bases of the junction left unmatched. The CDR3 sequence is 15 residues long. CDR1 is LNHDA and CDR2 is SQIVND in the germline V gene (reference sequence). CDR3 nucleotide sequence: TGTGCCAGTAGTATCGCGACAGGGGCTAACTATGGCTACACCTTC. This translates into CASSIATGANYGYTF.

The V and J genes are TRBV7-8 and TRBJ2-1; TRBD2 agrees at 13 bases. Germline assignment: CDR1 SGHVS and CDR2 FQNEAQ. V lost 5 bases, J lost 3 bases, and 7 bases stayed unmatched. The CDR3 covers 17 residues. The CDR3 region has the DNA TGTGCCAGCAGCCCCCGACTAGCGGGAGGTCTCTACAATGAGCAGTTCTTC. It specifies CASSPRLAGGLYNEQFF.

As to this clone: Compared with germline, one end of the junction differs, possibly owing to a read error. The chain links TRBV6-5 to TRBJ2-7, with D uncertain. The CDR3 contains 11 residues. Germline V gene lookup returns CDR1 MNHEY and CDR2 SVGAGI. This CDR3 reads CASSYSSEQYF. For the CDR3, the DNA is TGTGCCAGCAGTTACTCCTCCGAGCAGTACTTC.

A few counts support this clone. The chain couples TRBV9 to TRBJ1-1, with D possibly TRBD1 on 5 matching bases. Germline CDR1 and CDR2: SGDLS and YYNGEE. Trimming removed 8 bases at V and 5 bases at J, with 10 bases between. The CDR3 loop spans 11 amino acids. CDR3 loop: CASGGGTEAFF. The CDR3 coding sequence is TGTGCCAGTGGCGGGGGGACTGAAGCTTTCTTT.

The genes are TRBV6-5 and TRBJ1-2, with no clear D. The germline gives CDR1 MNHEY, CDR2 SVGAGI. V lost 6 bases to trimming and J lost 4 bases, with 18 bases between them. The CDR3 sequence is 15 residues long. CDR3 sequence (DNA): TGTGCCAGCAGCTTAGGCCTCGGACCGAGCTATGGCTACACCTTC. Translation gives CASSLGLGPSYGYTF.

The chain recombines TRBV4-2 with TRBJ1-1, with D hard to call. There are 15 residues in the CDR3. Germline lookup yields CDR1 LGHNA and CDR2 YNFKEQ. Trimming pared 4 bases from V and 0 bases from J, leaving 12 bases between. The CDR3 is CASSPYGPMNTEAFF. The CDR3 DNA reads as TGTGCCAGCAGCCCTTATGGCCCCATGAACACTGAAGCTTTCTTT.

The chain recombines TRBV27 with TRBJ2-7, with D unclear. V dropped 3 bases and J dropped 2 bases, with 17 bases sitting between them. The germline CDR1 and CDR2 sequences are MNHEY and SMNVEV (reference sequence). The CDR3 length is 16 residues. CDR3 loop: CASSLFGRPGPYEQYF. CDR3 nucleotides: TGTGCCAGCAGTTTGTTCGGACGGCCGGGCCCCTACGAGCAGTACTTC.